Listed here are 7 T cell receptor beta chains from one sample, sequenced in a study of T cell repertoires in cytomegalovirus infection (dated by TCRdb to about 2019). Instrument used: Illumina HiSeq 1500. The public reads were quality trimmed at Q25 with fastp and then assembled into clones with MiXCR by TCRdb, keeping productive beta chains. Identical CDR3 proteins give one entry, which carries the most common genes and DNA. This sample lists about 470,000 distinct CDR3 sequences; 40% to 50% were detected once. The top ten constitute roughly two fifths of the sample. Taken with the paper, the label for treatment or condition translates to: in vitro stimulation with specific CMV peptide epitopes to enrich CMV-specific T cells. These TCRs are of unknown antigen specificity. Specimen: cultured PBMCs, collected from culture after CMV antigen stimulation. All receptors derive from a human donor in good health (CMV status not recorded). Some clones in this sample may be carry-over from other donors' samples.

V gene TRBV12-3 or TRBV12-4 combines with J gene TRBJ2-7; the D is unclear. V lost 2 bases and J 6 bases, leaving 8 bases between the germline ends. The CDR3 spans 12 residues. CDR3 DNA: TGTGCCAGCAGTTTAAGGTCTCCCGAGCAGTACTTC. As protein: CASSLRSPEQYF.

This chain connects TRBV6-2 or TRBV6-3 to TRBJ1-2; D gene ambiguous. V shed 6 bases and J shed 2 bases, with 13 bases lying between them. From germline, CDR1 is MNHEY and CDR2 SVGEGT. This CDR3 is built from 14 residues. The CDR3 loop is CASSLQTPNYGYTF. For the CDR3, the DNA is TGTGCCAGCAGCCTCCAGACACCCAACTATGGCTACACCTTC.

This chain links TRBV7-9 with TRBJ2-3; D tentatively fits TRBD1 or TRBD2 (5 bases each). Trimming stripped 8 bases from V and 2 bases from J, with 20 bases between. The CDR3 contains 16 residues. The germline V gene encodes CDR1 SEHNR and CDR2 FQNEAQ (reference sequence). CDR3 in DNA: TGTGCCAGCGCCTCCCTGGCTGGGGGAGTCACAGATACGCAGTATTTT. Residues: CASASLAGGVTDTQYF.

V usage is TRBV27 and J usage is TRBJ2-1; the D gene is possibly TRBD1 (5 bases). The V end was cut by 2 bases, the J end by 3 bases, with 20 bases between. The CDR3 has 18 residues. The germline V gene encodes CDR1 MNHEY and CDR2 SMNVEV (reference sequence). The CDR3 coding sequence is TGTGCCAGCAGTTTAAGGGGTAGCATCGGTCTGGGCTACAATGAGCAGTTCTTC. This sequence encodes CASSLRGSIGLGYNEQFF.

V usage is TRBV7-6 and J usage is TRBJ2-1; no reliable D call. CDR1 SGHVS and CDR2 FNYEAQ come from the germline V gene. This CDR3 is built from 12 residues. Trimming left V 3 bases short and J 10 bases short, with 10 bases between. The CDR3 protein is CASSLFRGEQFF. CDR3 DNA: TGTGCCAGCAGCTTGTTTCGTGGGGAGCAGTTCTTC.

The CDR3: CASSSGDSRPETQYF. CDR3 DNA sequence: TGCGCCAGCAGCTCCGGGGACAGCCGCCCGGAGACCCAGTACTTC. This chain joins TRBV5-1 and TRBJ2-5; 7 bases align to TRBD1. The CDR3 loop spans 15 amino acids. Germline-derived CDR1 and CDR2 are SGHRS and YFSETQ. V lost 3 bases and J lost 5; bases outside the gene matches: 10.

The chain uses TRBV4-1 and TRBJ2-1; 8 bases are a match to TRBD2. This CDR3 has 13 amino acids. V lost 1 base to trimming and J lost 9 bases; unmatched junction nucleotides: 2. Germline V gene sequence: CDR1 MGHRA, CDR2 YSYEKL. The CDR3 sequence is CASSQGLATEQFF. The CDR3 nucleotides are TGCGCCAGCAGCCAAGGACTAGCGACTGAGCAGTTCTTC.